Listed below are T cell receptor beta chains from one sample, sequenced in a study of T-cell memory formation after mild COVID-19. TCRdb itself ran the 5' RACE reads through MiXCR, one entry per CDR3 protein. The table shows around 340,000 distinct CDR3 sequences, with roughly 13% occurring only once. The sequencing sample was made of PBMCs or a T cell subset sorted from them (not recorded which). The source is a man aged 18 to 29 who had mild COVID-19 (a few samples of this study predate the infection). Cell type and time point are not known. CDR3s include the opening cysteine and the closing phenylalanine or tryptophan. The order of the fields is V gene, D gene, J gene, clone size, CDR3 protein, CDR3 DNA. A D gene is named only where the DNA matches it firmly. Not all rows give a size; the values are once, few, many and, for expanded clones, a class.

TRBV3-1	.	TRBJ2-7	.	CASSPPAGSGEQYF	TGTGCCAGCAGCCCCCCGGCAGGGTCTGGCGAGCAGTACTTC
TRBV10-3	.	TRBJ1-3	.	CAIRETEGNTIYF	TGTGCCATCAGGGAGACAGAGGGAAACACCATATATTTT
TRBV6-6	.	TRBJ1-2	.	CASSPRTEVWRHGYTF	TGTGCCAGCAGCCCCCGGACCGAGGTTTGGCGTCATGGCTACACCTTC
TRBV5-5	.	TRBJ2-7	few	CASTLNPRADNSYEQYF	TGTGCCAGCACTCTGAACCCGCGGGCCGACAACTCCTACGAGCAGTACTTC
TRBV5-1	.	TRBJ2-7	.	CASSLAPGDEQYF	TGCGCCAGCAGCTTGGCCCCCGGCGACGAGCAGTACTTC
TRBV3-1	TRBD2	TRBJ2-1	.	CASSPTGGLINEQFF	TGTGCCAGCAGCCCAACGGGGGGGCTGATCAATGAGCAGTTCTTC
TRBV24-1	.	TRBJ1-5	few	CATSGQAHQPQHF	TGTGCCACCAGTGGCCAAGCCCATCAGCCCCAGCATTTT
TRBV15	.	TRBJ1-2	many	CATSRAQANYGYTF	TGTGCCACCAGCAGAGCTCAGGCGAACTATGGCTACACCTTC
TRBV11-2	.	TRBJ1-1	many	CASSLVTGNTEAFF	TGTGCCAGCAGCTTAGTGACGGGAAACACTGAAGCTTTCTTT
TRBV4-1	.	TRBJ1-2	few	CASSQESVDYGYTF	TGCGCCAGCAGCCAAGAGAGCGTGGACTATGGCTACACCTTC
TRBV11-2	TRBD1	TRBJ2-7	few	CASSLGRDRNYEQYF	TGTGCCAGCAGCTTGGGCCGGGACAGAAACTACGAGCAGTACTTC
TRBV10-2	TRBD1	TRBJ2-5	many	CASPTGEETQYF	TGCGCCAGCCCCACAGGGGAAGAGACCCAGTACTTC
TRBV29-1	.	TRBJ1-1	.	CSSRGPYDTEAFF	TGCAGCTCCCGCGGCCCCTATGACACTGAAGCTTTCTTT
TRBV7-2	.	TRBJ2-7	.	CASSPRQATYEQYF	TGTGCCAGCAGCCCTAGACAGGCGACCTACGAGCAGTACTTC
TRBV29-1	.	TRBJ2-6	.	CSARDRVSGANVLTF	TGCAGCGCCCGAGACCGAGTTTCTGGGGCCAACGTCCTGACTTTC
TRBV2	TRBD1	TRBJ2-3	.	CASGETGQSTDTQYF	TGTGCCAGTGGGGAGACGGGACAGAGCACAGATACGCAGTATTTT
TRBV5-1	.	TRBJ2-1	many	CASSLTSSNYNEQFF	TGCGCCAGCAGCTTGACTAGCTCGAATTACAATGAGCAGTTCTTC